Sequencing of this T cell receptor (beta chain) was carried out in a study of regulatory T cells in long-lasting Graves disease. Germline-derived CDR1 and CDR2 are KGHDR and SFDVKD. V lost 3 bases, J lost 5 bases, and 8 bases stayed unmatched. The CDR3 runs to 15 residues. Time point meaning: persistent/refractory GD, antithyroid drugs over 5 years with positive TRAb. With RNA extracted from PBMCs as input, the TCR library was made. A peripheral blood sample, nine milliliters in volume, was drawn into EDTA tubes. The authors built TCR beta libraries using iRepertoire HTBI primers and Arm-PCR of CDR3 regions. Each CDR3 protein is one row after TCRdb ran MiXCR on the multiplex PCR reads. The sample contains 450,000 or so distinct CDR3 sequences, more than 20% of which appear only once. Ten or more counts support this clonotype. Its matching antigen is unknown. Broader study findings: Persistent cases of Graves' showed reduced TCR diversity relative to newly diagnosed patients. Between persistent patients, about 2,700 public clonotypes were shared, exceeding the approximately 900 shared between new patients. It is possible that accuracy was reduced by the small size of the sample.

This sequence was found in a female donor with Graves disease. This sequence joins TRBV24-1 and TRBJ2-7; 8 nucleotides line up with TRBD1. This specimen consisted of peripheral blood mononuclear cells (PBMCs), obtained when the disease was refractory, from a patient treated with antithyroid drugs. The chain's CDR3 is CATSDAGQGGNEQYF. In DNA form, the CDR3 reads TGTGCCACCAGTGATGCCGGACAGGGCGGTAACGAGCAGTACTTC.